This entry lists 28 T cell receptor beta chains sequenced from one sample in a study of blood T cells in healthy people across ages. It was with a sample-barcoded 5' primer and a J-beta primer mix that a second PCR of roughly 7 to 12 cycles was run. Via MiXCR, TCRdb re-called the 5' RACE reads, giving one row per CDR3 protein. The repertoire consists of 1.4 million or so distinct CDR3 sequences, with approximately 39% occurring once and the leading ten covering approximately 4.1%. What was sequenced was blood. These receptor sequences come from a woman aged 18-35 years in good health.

The CDR3 here is CASSLSESHGYTF. The CDR3 DNA reads as TGTGCCAGCAGCTTATCAGAATCGCATGGCTACACCTTC. The gene calls are TRBV7-6 and TRBJ1-2; D is unclear. CDR1 is SGHVS and CDR2 is FNYEAQ in the germline V gene. Trimming stripped 2 bases from V and 6 bases from J, with 10 bases between. CDR3 size: 13 residues. The whole variable domain, remainder taken from reference TRBV7-6 and TRBJ1-2, is GAGVSQSPRYKVTKRGQDVALRCDPISGHVSLYWYRQALGQGPEFLTYFNYEAQQDKSGLPNDRFSAERPEGSISTLTIQRTEQRDSAMYRCASSLSESHGYTFGSGTRLTVV.

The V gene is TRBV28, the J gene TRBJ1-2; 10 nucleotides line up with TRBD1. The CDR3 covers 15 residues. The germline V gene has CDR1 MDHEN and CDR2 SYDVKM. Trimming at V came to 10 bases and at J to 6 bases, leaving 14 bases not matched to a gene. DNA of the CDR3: TGTGCCATCCTTGGGACAGGGGCTATTGGGGATGGCTACACCTTC. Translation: CAILGTGAIGDGYTF.

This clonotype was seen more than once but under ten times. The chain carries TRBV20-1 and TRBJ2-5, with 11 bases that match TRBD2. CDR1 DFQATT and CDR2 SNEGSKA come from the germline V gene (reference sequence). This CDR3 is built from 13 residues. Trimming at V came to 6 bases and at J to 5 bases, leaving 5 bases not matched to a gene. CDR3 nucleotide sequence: TGCAGTGCCGGGACTAGCGGTTGGGAGACCCAGTACTTC. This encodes CSAGTSGWETQYF.

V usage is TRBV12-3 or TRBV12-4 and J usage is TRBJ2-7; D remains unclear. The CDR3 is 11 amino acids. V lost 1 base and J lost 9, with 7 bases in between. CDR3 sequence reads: CASSLGAAQYF. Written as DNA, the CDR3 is TGTGCCAGCAGTTTAGGGGCTGCGCAGTACTTC.

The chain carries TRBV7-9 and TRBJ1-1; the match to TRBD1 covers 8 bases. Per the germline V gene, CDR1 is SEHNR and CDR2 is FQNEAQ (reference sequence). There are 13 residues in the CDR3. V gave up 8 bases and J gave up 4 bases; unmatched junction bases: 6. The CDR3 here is CASVGQGSTEAFF. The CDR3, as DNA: TGTGCCAGCGTTGGACAGGGTAGCACTGAAGCTTTCTTT. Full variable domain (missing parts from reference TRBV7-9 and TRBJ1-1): DTGVSQNPRHKITKRGQNVTFRCDPISEHNRLYWYRQTLGQGPEFLTYFQNEAQLEKSRLLSDRFSAERPKGSFSTLEIQRTEQGDSAMYLCASVGQGSTEAFFGQGTRLTVV.

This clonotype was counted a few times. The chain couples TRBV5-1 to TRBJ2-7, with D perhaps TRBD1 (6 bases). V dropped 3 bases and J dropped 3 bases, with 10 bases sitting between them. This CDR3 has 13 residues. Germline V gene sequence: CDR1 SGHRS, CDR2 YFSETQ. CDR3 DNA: TGCGCCAGCAGCTCAACAGGGTTCTACGAGCAGTACTTC. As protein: CASSSTGFYEQYF.

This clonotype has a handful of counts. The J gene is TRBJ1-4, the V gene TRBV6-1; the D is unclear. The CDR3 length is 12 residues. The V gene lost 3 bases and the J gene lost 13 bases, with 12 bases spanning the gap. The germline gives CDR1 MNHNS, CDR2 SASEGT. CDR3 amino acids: CASSENRVGLFF. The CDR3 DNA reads TGTGCCAGCAGTGAGAACCGGGTTGGACTGTTTTTT.

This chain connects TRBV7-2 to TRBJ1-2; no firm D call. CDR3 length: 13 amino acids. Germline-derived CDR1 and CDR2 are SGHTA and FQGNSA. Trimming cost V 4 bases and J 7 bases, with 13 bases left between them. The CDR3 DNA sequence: TGTGCCAGCAGCTCCCCGGCGATGGCTGGCTACACCTTC. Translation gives CASSSPAMAGYTF. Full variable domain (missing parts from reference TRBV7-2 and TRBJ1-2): GAGVSQSPSNKVTEKGKDVELRCDPISGHTALYWYRQSLGQGLEFLIYFQGNSAPDKSGLPSDRFSAERTGGSVSTLTIQRTQQEDSAVYLCASSSPAMAGYTFGSGTRLTVV.

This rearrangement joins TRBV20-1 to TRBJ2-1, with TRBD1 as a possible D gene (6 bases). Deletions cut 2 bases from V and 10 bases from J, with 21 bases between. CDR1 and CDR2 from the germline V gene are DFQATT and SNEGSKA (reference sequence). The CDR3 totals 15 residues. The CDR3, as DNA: TGCAGTGCTAGAAAGGGACAAGGGGCCTACTACGAGCAGTTCTTC. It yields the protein CSARKGQGAYYEQFF.

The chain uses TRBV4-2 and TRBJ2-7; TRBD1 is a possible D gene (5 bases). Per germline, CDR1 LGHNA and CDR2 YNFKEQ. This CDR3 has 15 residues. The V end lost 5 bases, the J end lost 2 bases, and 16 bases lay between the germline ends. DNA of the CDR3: TGTGCCAGCAGCTTAGGAACAGGCTCTACCTACGAGCAGTACTTC. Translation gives CASSLGTGSTYEQYF.

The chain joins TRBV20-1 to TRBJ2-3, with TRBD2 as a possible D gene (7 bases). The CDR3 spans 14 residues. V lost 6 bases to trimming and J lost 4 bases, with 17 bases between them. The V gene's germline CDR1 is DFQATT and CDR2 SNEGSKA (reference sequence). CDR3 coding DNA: TGCAGTGCCCCCCCGGGGGAGGGGGCAGATACGCAGTATTTT. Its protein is CSAPPGEGADTQYF.

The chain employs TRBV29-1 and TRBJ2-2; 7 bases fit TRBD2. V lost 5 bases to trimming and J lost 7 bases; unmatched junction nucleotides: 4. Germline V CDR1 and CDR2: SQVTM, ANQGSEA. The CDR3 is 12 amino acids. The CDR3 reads CSVPWEGGELFF. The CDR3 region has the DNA TGCAGCGTTCCCTGGGAGGGCGGGGAGCTGTTTTTT.

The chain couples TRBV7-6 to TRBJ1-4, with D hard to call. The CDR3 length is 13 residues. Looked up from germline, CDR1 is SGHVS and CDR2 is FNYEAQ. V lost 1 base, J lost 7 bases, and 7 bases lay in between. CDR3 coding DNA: TGTGCCAGCAGCTTAGGGGCCTCTGAAAAACTGTTTTTT. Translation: CASSLGASEKLFF.

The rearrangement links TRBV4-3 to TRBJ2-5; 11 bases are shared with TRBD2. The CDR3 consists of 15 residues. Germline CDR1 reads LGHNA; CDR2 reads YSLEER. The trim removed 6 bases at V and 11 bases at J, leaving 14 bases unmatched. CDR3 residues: CASSWLAGGLNEQYF. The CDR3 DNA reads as TGCGCCAGCAGTTGGCTAGCGGGGGGTTTGAATGAGCAGTACTTC.

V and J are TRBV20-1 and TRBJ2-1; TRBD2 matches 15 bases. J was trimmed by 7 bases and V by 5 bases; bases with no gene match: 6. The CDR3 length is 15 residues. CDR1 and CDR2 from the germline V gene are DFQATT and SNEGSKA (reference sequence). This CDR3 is CSAGGLAGGINEQFF. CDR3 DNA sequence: TGCAGTGCTGGAGGACTAGCGGGAGGGATAAATGAGCAGTTCTTC.

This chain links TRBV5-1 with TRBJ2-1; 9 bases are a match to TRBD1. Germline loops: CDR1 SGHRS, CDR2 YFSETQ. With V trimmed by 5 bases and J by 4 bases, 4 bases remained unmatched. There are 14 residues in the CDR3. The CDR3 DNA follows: TGCGCCAGCAGAAGGGACAGGGAATACAATGAGCAGTTCTTC. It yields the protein CASRRDREYNEQFF.

Here the CDR3 reads CAVRTGVDSPLHF. In DNA form, the CDR3 reads TGTGCCGTCCGGACAGGGGTGGATTCACCCCTCCACTTT. The V call is TRBV10-3, the J call TRBJ1-6, with TRBD1 matching over 9 bases. Germline V CDR1 and CDR2: ENHRY, SYGVKD. V was pared by 11 bases and J by 8 bases, with 7 bases of the junction left unmatched. The CDR3 totals 13 residues.

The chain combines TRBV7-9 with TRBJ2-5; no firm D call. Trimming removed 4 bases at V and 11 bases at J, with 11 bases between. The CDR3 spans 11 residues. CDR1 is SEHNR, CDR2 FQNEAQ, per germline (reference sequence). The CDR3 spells CASSSDLFQYF. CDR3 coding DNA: TGTGCCAGCAGCTCGGACCTGTTTCAGTACTTC.

For the CDR3, the DNA is TGTGCCAGCAGCGGCGACAGGGGTGATGAAAAACTGTTTTTT. This gives the protein CASSGDRGDEKLFF. The chain is built from TRBV9 and TRBJ1-4, with TRBD1 identical over 8 bases. The CDR3 spans 14 residues. Germline-derived CDR1 and CDR2 are SGDLS and YYNGEE. The junction had 4 bases not matched to a gene; V was cut back by 3 bases and J by 6 bases.

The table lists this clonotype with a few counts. The CDR3 region has the DNA TGCAGCGTTGTGACAGGTTCTTCGTCCCAGCATTTT. Encoded protein: CSVVTGSSSQHF. The V gene is TRBV29-1, the J gene TRBJ1-5; TRBD1 might be the D (6 bases). This CDR3 has 12 amino acids. V lost 4 bases and J 11 bases, leaving 15 bases between the germline ends. Germline V gene data show CDR1 as SQVTM and CDR2 as ANQGSEA.

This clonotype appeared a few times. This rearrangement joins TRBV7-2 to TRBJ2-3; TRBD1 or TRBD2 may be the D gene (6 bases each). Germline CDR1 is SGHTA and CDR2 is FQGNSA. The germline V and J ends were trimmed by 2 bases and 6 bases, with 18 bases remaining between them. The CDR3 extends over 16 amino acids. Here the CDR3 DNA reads TGTGCCAGCAGCTTATCCGGGGGCGCAACGCCGGATACGCAGTATTTT. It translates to CASSLSGGATPDTQYF.

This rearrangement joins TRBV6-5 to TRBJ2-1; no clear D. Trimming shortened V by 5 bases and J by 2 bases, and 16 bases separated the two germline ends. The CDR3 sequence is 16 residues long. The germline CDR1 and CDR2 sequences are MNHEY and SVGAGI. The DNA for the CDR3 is TGTGCCAGCAGTCACGGACCCCGTAACGCCTACAATGAGCAGTTCTTC. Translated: CASSHGPRNAYNEQFF.

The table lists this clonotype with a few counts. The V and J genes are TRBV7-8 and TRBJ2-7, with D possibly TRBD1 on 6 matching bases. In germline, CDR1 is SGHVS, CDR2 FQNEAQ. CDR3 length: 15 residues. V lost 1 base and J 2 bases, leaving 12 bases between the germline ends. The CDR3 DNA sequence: TGTGCCAGCAGCTTAGATCCGGACAGCCCCTACGAGCAGTACTTC. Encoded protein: CASSLDPDSPYEQYF.

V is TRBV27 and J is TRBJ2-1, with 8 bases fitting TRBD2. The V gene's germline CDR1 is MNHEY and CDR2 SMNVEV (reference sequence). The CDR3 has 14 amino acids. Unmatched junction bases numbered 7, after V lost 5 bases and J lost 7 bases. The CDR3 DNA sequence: TGTGCCAGCAGTCGACTAGCGTCTAAAAATGAGCAGTTCTTC. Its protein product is CASSRLASKNEQFF.

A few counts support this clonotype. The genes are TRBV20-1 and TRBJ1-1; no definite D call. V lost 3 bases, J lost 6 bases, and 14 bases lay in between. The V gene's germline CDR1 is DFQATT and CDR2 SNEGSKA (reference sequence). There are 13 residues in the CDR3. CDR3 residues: CSARDPTFPEAFF. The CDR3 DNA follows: TGCAGTGCTAGGGACCCTACTTTTCCTGAAGCTTTCTTT.

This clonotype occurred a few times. The CDR3 region is CASRAASGSSYEQYF. DNA for the CDR3: TGTGCCAGCAGGGCGGCCAGCGGGAGCTCCTACGAGCAGTACTTC. The chain combines TRBV27 with TRBJ2-7, with 8 bases identical to TRBD2. The germline V gene has CDR1 MNHEY and CDR2 SMNVEV (reference sequence). With 6 bases clipped from V and 0 bases from J, the junction kept 7 bases outside the gene matches. The CDR3 length is 15 residues.

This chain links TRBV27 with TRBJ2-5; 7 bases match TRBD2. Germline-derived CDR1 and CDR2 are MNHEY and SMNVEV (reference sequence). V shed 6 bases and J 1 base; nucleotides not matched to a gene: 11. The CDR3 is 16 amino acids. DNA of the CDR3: TGTGCCAGCAGCCTTTTGGCGGGAGTTAGCCAAGAGACCCAGTACTTC. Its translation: CASSLLAGVSQETQYF.

CDR3 amino acids: CASSPWTSGMATQYF. CDR3 DNA sequence: TGTGCCAGCAGCCCTTGGACTAGCGGGATGGCGACCCAGTACTTC. The V gene is TRBV5-6, the J gene TRBJ2-5; 12 bases match TRBD2. The CDR3 runs to 15 residues. Trimming removed 4 bases from V and 7 bases from J; junction bases left unmatched: 8. Germline CDR1 reads SGHDT; CDR2 reads YYEEEE. Looking up the rest from reference TRBV5-6 and TRBJ2-5 gives the full variable domain: DAGVTQSPTHLIKTRGQQVTLRCSPKSGHDTVSWYQQALGQGPQFIFQYYEEEERQRGNFPDRFSGHQFPNYSSELNVNALLLGDSALYLCASSPWTSGMATQYFGPGTRLLVL.